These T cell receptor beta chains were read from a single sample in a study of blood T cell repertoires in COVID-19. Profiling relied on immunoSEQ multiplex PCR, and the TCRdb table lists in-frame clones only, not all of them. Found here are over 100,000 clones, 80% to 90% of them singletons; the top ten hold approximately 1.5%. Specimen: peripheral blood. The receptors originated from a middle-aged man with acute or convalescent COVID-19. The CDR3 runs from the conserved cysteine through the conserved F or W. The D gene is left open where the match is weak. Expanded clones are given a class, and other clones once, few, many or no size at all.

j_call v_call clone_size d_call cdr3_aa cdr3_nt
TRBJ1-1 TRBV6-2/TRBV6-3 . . CASSYRGNTEAFF TGTGCCAGCAGTTATCGCGGAAACACTGAAGCTTTCTTT
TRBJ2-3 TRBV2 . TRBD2 CASSPTSKKDTQYF TGTGCCAGCAGCCCGACTAGCAAGAAGGATACGCAGTATTTT
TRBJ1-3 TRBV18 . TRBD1 CASSPTGGLFSGNTIYF TGTGCCAGCTCACCTACAGGGGGCCTTTTCTCTGGAAACACCATATATTTT
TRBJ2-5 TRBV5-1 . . CASSLVVRGTGETQYF TGCGCCAGCAGCTTGGTGGTGAGGGGGACGGGAGAGACCCAGTACTTC
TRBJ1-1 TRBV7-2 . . CASSLGPGRGEAFF TGTGCCAGCAGCTTAGGTCCAGGGCGAGGTGAAGCTTTCTTT
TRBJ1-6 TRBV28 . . CASSSTRQSSPLHF TGTGCCAGCAGCTCTACCCGACAGTCCTCACCCCTCCACTTT
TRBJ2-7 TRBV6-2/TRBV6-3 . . CASSYEQGRLGEWGYEQYF TGTGCCAGCAGTTACGAGCAGGGGAGATTGGGCGAATGGGGTTACGAGCAGTACTTC
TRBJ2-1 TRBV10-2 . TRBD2 CASSESNLAGEINEQFF TGCGCCAGCAGTGAGTCGAATCTAGCGGGAGAGATCAATGAGCAGTTCTTC
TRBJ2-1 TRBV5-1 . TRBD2 CASTTGLAGRYNEQFF TGCGCCAGCACCACGGGACTAGCGGGGCGATACAATGAGCAGTTCTTC
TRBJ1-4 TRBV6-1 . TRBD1 CASSEYYAGGNEKLFF TGTGCCAGCAGTGAATATTACGCAGGGGGAAATGAAAAACTGTTTTTT
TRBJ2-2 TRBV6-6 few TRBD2 CASSPPTSGRLGAGELFF TGTGCCAGCAGTCCTCCGACTAGCGGGAGGCTCGGGGCCGGGGAGCTGTTTTTT
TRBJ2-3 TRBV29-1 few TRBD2 CSVGRLAGGSTDTQYF TGCAGCGTCGGCCGACTAGCGGGAGGTAGCACAGATACGCAGTATTTT
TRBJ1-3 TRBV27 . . CASSDPPGNTIYF TGTGCCAGCAGTGACCCCCCAGGGAACACCATATATTTT
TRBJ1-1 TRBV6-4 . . CASSEGENTEAFF TGTGCCAGCAGTGAAGGAGAAAACACTGAAGCTTTCTTT
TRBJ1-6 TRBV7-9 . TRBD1 CASSVPGTGFTLHF TGTGCCAGCAGCGTGCCCGGGACAGGGTTCACCCTCCACTTT
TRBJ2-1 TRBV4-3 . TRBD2 CASSQEGGSGGPSSYNEQFF TGCGCCAGCAGCCAAGAAGGAGGTAGCGGGGGGCCGAGCTCCTACAATGAGCAGTTCTTC
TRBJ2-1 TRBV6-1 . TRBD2 CASSELAGGYNEQFF TGTGCCAGCAGTGAATTAGCGGGGGGCTACAATGAGCAGTTCTTC
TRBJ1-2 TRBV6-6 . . CASSPSGDYGYTF TGTGCCAGCAGTCCGAGCGGAGACTATGGCTACACCTTC
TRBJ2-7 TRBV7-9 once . CASSPPMESGISYEQYF TGTGCCAGCAGCCCCCCTATGGAATCAGGGATCTCCTACGAGCAGTACTTC
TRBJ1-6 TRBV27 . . CASSFGGLYNSPLHF TGTGCCAGCAGTTTTGGGGGCCTTTATAATTCACCCCTCCACTTT
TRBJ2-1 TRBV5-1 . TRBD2 CASSLAGTSGRGEQFF TGCGCCAGCAGCTTGGCCGGGACTAGCGGGAGAGGTGAGCAGTTCTTC
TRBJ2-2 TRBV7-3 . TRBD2 CASSLDSGGNTGELFF TGTGCCAGCAGCTTGGACAGCGGGGGGAACACCGGGGAGCTGTTTTTT
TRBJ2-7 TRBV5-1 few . CASSWTLTGTSYEQYF TGCGCCAGCAGCTGGACCCTGACAGGAACCTCCTACGAGCAGTACTTC
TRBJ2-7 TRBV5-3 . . CARSLEGSIHEQYF TGTGCCAGAAGCCTTGAAGGTAGCATTCACGAGCAGTACTTC
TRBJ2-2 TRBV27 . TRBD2 CASSPLPWLAGNTGELFF TGTGCCAGCAGCCCCCTTCCATGGCTAGCGGGGAACACCGGGGAGCTGTTTTTT
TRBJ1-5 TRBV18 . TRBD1 CASSLTGADNQPQHF TGTGCCAGCTCACTAACAGGGGCGGACAATCAGCCCCAGCATTTT
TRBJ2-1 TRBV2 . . CASRGGAYWNEQFF TGTGCCAGCAGGGGGGGGGCCTATTGGAATGAGCAGTTCTTC
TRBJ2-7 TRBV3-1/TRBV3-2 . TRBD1 CASSQESCWYAGTGAYEQYF TGTGCCAGCAGCCAAGAGTCGTGTTGGTACGCCGGGACAGGTGCCTACGAGCAGTACTTC
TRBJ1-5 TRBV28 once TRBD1 CASSPTGQGHGQPQHF TGTGCCAGCAGTCCAACCGGACAGGGGCACGGTCAGCCCCAGCATTTT
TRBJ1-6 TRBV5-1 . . CASRTVVNSPLHF TGCGCCAGCCGGACTGTTGTTAATTCACCCCTCCACTTT
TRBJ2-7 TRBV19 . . CATSAGGPRRSYEQYF TGTGCCACCTCGGCCGGTGGGCCTCGCCGCTCCTACGAGCAGTACTTC
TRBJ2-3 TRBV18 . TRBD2 CASSPLPPTSGRDTDTQYF TGTGCCAGCTCACCACTCCCGCCGACTAGCGGGAGGGACACAGATACGCAGTATTTT
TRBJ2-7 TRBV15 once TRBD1 CATSRDRTGVEQYF TGTGCCACCAGCAGAGATCGGACAGGGGTCGAGCAGTACTTC
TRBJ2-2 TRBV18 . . CASSPRQGGTGELFF TGTGCCAGCTCACCACGGCAGGGTGGCACCGGGGAGCTGTTTTTT
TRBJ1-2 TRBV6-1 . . CASSKSVYGYTF TGTGCCAGCAGTAAATCGGTTTATGGCTACACCTTC
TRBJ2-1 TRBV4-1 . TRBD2 CASSHVAGPYNEQFF TGCGCCAGCAGCCACGTAGCGGGACCCTACAATGAGCAGTTCTTC
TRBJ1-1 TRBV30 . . CAWSVQGNTEAFF TGTGCCTGGAGTGTACAGGGGAACACTGAAGCTTTCTTT
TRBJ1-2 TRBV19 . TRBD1 CASSNDRGRDYGYTF TGTGCCAGTAGCAATGACAGGGGACGGGACTATGGCTACACCTTC
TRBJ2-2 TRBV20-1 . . CSASLTRNTGELFF TGCAGTGCTAGTTTGACTAGGAACACCGGGGAGCTGTTTTTT
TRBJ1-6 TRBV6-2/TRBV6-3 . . CASSYSDRWSSYNSPLHF TGTGCCAGCAGTTACTCTGACAGGTGGAGCTCCTATAATTCACCCCTCCACTTT
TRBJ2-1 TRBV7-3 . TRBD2 CASSSPTSGGGNEQFF TGTGCCAGCAGCTCACCCACTAGCGGGGGTGGGAATGAGCAGTTCTTC
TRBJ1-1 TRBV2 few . CASRTNRVNTEAFF TGTGCCAGCAGAACCAACAGGGTGAACACTGAAGCTTTCTTT
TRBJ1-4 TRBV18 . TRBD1 CASSPPGQFNEKLFF TGTGCCAGCTCACCCCCGGGACAGTTTAATGAAAAACTGTTTTTT
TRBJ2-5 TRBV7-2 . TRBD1 CASSRMSGGFGTQYF TGTGCCAGCAGCAGGATGTCAGGGGGCTTTGGGACCCAGTACTTC
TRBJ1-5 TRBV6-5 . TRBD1 CASSTDRAGQPQHF TGTGCCAGCAGTACCGACAGGGCGGGTCAGCCCCAGCATTTT
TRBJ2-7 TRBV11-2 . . CASSLAPFHEQYF TGTGCCAGCAGCTTAGCCCCATTCCACGAGCAGTACTTC
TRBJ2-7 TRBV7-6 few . CASSLGAMRDEQYF TGTGCCAGCAGCTTAGGGGCTATGAGGGACGAGCAGTACTTC
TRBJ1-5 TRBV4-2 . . CASSQATGNQPQHF TGTGCCAGCAGCCAAGCTACGGGTAATCAGCCCCAGCATTTT